This record concerns one TCR beta chain sequence. Libraries were prepared by immunoSEQ multiplex PCR; TCRdb keeps only in-frame clonotypes and omits some of them. The sample contains tens of thousands of clones, over 80% of which appear only once. The V gene's germline CDR1 is MGHDK and CDR2 SYGVNS. Trimming took 4 bases from V and 3 from J, leaving 12 bases between them. The CDR3 spans 14 residues. Controls had colonoscopy for suspected IBD, with normal endoscopy and no IBD the following year. The record originates from a study of pediatric ulcerative colitis. Sequenced material: blood. The chain joins TRBV25-1 to TRBJ1-1; no firm D call. The receptor's source is a boy younger than 18 who was a control in a study of pediatric ulcerative colitis. The DNA of the CDR3 is TGTGCCAGCAGTGGTGGGGAGAGGCACACTGAAGCTTTCTTT. This translates into CASSGGERHTEAFF.